The rows below give T cell receptor beta chains drawn from one sample of a study of coeliac disease. Assay used: immunoSEQ multiplex PCR; TCRdb lists only in-frame clones, some missing. The table lists thousands of clones, about 70% of them singletons, with around 9% in the top ten. Sequenced input: intraepithelial lymphocytes from the gut. These receptors all stem from a young man with celiac disease. CDR3s include the opening cysteine and the closing phenylalanine or tryptophan. D genes are given only for firm matches. Some rows have no size entry. The others give once, few or many, or a class for an expanded clone.

TRBJ1-1 TRBV30 . . TGTGCCTGGAGTATGCGCACTGAAGCTTTCTTT CAWSMRTEAFF
TRBJ2-1 TRBV19 . . TGTGCCAGTAGGGCTCTCCGGGACTCCGATGAGCAGTTCTTC CASRALRDSDEQFF
TRBJ2-7 TRBV10-2 . TRBD2 TGCGCCAGCAGGGGAGGGGCCTACGAGCAGTACTTC CASRGGAYEQYF
TRBJ1-2 TRBV28 few . TGTGCCTGGCAGAAAGGCTACACCTTC CAWQKGYTF
TRBJ2-2 TRBV27 . . TGTGCCAGCAGTTTCGGCACCGGGGAGCTGTTTTTT CASSFGTGELFF
TRBJ2-3 TRBV13 few TRBD2 TGTGCCAGCAGCCACGGACTAGCGGGGGGGTCATGGACAGATACGCAGTATTTT CASSHGLAGGSWTDTQYF
TRBJ1-6 TRBV28 . . TGTGCCAGCAGTTTAGGGCAGTGGAATTCACCCCTCCACTTT CASSLGQWNSPLHF
TRBJ2-1 TRBV28 . TRBD1 TGTGCCAGTAGCAAGACAGGGCCGGGTGGATACAATGAGCAGTTCTTC CASSKTGPGGYNEQFF
TRBJ1-1 TRBV30 few . TGTGCCTGGAGTTCATTAGTGAACACTGAAGCTTTCTTT CAWSSLVNTEAFF
TRBJ2-7 TRBV27 . TRBD1 TGTGCCAGCAGTTCACTGACAGGGGCCTACGAGCAGTACTTC CASSSLTGAYEQYF
TRBJ2-3 TRBV28 . TRBD2 TGTGCCAGCAGTTTGCGGGAGGGCCGGGATACGCAGTATTTT CASSLREGRDTQYF
TRBJ2-2 TRBV29-1 . . TGCAGCGTTGAAATCGGGGCGAACACCGGGGAGCTGTTTTTT CSVEIGANTGELFF
TRBJ2-7 TRBV7-9 . TRBD1 TGTGCCGTCGAGAGGGGGCCGCCCCTCTACGAGCAGTACTTC CAVERGPPLYEQYF
TRBJ2-2 TRBV7-3 once TRBD2 TGTGCCAGCAGCCCCGCGGGCGGGACTAGCTCACGTGTCGGGGAGCTGTTTTTT CASSPAGGTSSRVGELFF
TRBJ2-1 TRBV2 . . TGTGCCATCTACACAGTATTCAATGAGCAGTTCTTC CAIYTVFNEQFF
TRBJ2-7 TRBV29-1 medium-sized . TGCAGCGTTGAAGTGCACAGAACCTACGAGCAGTACTTC CSVEVHRTYEQYF
TRBJ2-3 TRBV5-6 . . TGTGCCAGCAGCCGCAGTGATACGCAGTATTTT CASSRSDTQYF
TRBJ2-1 TRBV7-2 few TRBD2 TGTGCCAGCAGCACTGACCCGGGACTAGCGGAAAACAATGAGCAGTTCTTC CASSTDPGLAENNEQFF
TRBJ2-1 TRBV30 . TRBD2 TGTGCCTGGAGTGACTGGACTAGCGGGGACAATGAGCAGTTCTTC CAWSDWTSGDNEQFF
TRBJ2-3 TRBV27 . . TGTGCCAGCAGCTTTACCTACACAGATACGCAGTATTTT CASSFTYTDTQYF
TRBJ2-1 TRBV5-1 . TRBD2 TGCGCCAGCAGCTTGTCGCTAGCGGGAGTTCCGTTATACAATGAGCAGTTCTTC CASSLSLAGVPLYNEQFF
TRBJ2-1 TRBV4-2 . . TGTGCCAGCAGCCTGCCCAGGGGTCATCTGACCCGAAGGAATGAGCAGTTCTTC CASSLPRGHLTRRNEQFF
TRBJ1-1 TRBV28 . . TGTGCCAGCAGCTATGGACAGAACACTAAAGCTTTCTTT CASSYGQNTKAFF
TRBJ2-1 TRBV6-5 . . TGTGCCAGCAGTTACGGAGGGGTCAATGAGCAGTTCTTC CASSYGGVNEQFF
TRBJ2-5 TRBV30 . TRBD2 TGTGCCTGGAGTCCCGGGACTACGGAGACCCAGTACTTC CAWSPGTTETQYF
TRBJ2-1 TRBV9 . TRBD2 TGTGCCAGCAGTGAGCCGACTAGCGGGATTGGCAATGAGCAGTTCTTC CASSEPTSGIGNEQFF
TRBJ1-1 TRBV28 . TRBD1 TGTGCCAGCAGCTTACAACCCCGGACAGGCCGTGAAGCTTTCTTT CASSLQPRTGREAFF
TRBJ2-1 TRBV18 . TRBD2 TGTGCCAGCTCACCACCCGGTGGTGGCGGGGGGCAGGGTGAGCAGTTCTTC CASSPPGGGGGQGEQFF
TRBJ1-6 TRBV18 . . TGTGCCAGCTCACCAGGTCCAGGGTTAAGGAATTCACCCCTCCACTTT CASSPGPGLRNSPLHF
TRBJ1-3 TRBV6-6 few . TGTGCCAGCAGTTACCCCCTATTCGAAACGGGAAACACCATATATTTT CASSYPLFETGNTIYF
TRBJ2-7 TRBV7-8 . . TGTGCCAGCAGCAGGAGCCTGACCAGCTCCTACGAGCAGTACTTC CASSRSLTSSYEQYF
TRBJ2-4 TRBV28 . . TGTGCCAGCAGTTGGCAGGGTGGCAAAAACATTCAGTACTTC CASSWQGGKNIQYF
TRBJ1-5 TRBV28 . . TGTGCCAGCAGTTCCAACAATCAGCCCCAGCATTTT CASSSNNQPQHF
TRBJ2-1 TRBV4-3 . . TGCGCCAGCAGCCGAAGCAGAGGCTCCTACAATGAGCAGTTCTTC CASSRSRGSYNEQFF
TRBJ2-1 TRBV25-1 . TRBD1 TGTGCCAGCAGTCACAGGGGGCCCAACAATGAGCAGTTCTTC CASSHRGPNNEQFF
TRBJ2-5 TRBV5-4 once . TGTGCCAGCAGCTTGGATCCCTATGAGACCCAGTACTTC CASSLDPYETQYF
TRBJ1-5 TRBV5-5 . . TGTGCCAGCAGCTCCTCTGGAGGGAATAGCAATCAGCCCCAGCATTTT CASSSSGGNSNQPQHF
TRBJ2-7 TRBV27 . . TGTGCCAGCAGTTTAACTGACAGCTCCTACGAGCAGTACTTC CASSLTDSSYEQYF
TRBJ2-6 TRBV28 few TRBD1 TGTGCCAGCAGCCCCCGAGACAGGGCCCTCTTCTCTGGGGCCAACGTCCTGACTTTC CASSPRDRALFSGANVLTF
TRBJ1-5 TRBV28 few TRBD1 TGTGCCAGCAGTACCGCAGGGGGCAACAATCAGCCCCAGCATTTT CASSTAGGNNQPQHF
TRBJ2-1 TRBV4-2 . . TGTGCCAGCAGCCAAGATGGCAGGGGCTACAATGAGCAGTTCTTC CASSQDGRGYNEQFF
TRBJ1-5 TRBV7-9 few . TGTGCCAGCAGCCCCCTCAGCTGGCGGTTTAGGTGGCCCCAGCATTTT CASSPLSWRFRWPQHF
TRBJ2-1 TRBV9 few . TGTGCCAGCAGCCCATCCTACGGGCTAGCGACCTACAATGAGCAGTTCTTC CASSPSYGLATYNEQFF
TRBJ2-1 TRBV9 once . TGTGCCAGCAGCTCCTCCGGGACTCTGTCCTACAATGAGCAGTTCTTC CASSSSGTLSYNEQFF
TRBJ1-5 TRBV5-5 . . TGTGCCAGCAGGCAGGGACACCAGGATCAGCCCCAGCATTTT CASRQGHQDQPQHF
TRBJ2-7 TRBV5-4 . TRBD1 TGTGCCAGCAGCTCCGGTGGACAGGGGCACTACGAGCAGTACTTC CASSSGGQGHYEQYF
TRBJ2-5 TRBV30 . . TGTGCCTGGAGTGTACAGGGTCTACAGACCCAGTACTTC CAWSVQGLQTQYF
TRBJ1-2 TRBV7-8 . . TGTGCCAGCAGCCCTGGAGACTATGGCTACACCTTC CASSPGDYGYTF
TRBJ1-1 TRBV11-2 . . TGTGCCAGCAGCTTAGTCCCGGGTTCGAACACTGAAGCTTTCTTT CASSLVPGSNTEAFF
TRBJ2-7 TRBV10-3 . TRBD1 TGTGCCATCAGTGGCTTAGGACAGGGACTCCACGAGCAGTACTTC CAISGLGQGLHEQYF
TRBJ1-2 TRBV21-1 . . TGTGCCAGCAGCAAATTATGGAAATTTTTGGCGGACAGGGCCTATCCTTTCTATGGCTACACCTTC CASSKLWKFLADRAYPFYGYTF
TRBJ1-1 TRBV13 . TRBD1 TGTGCCAGCAGCTCAACCCTGACAGGGGGCGTAGGGAGGGCTTTCTTT CASSSTLTGGVGRAFF